A selection of T cell receptor beta chains follows, all from one sample in a study of OX40 agonist ivuxolimab in advanced cancers. Repertoires were generated with immunoSEQ multiplex PCR, while TCRdb's copy carries only in-frame clones and drops some. The sample has tens of thousands of clones; 75% to 85% are singletons. The specimen was CD4+ or CD8+ T cells sorted from blood, collected in a trial of the OX40 agonist ivuxolimab. All receptors come from an adult with an advanced solid tumor such as melanoma, head and neck, liver or kidney cancer. Both conserved end residues are part of each CDR3. A D gene is named only where the DNA matches it firmly. Rows give clone size only sometimes, using once, few, many, or a class for an expanded clone.

TRBJ2-7,few,TRBV7-9,.,TGTGCCAGCAGCTTAGCGGACGGGAGCGGAACGCGCGAGCAGTACTTC,CASSLADGSGTREQYF
TRBJ2-2,.,TRBV10-3,.,TGTGCCATCAGTGAGTCAGGCCAGTTAACAACCGGGGAGCTGTTTTTT,CAISESGQLTTGELFF
TRBJ1-5,.,TRBV9,.,TGTGCCAGCAGCCCCGGACAGATGAGCAATCAGCCCCAGCATTTT,CASSPGQMSNQPQHF
TRBJ2-5,.,TRBV9,TRBD2,TGTGCCAGCAGCGTAGTGGGTAGCGGGGGGGAGACCCAGTACTTC,CASSVVGSGGETQYF
TRBJ2-2,.,TRBV2,TRBD2,TGTGCCAGCAGCCGGACTAGCGGGTACACCGGGGAGCTGTTTTTT,CASSRTSGYTGELFF
TRBJ2-1,.,TRBV5-4,TRBD1,TGTGCCAGCAGCCGCGGGTTAGACAGGGTATCCAACAATGAGCAGTTCTTC,CASSRGLDRVSNNEQFF
TRBJ1-1,.,TRBV28,.,TGTGCCAGCAGTTTCGCGGGCGGCACTGAAGCTTTCTTT,CASSFAGGTEAFF
TRBJ1-1,few,TRBV6-1,.,TGTGCCAGCAGCGAGAGGGAAAACACTGAAGCTTTCTTT,CASSERENTEAFF
TRBJ1-5,.,TRBV7-6,.,TGTGCCAGCAGCTTAGCGTGGGGAGGGAATCAGCCCCAGCATTTT,CASSLAWGGNQPQHF
TRBJ1-4,.,TRBV6-1,.,TGTGCCAGCAGGGCCTCTAATCTCCCTAATGAAAAACTGTTTTTT,CASRASNLPNEKLFF
TRBJ2-7,.,TRBV7-8,TRBD2,TGTGCCAGCAGCTACTTTAGCGGGGGCTACGAGCAGTACTTC,CASSYFSGGYEQYF
TRBJ1-1,few,TRBV7-3,.,TGTGCCAGCAGCCCCTATGGGGGCGGGAACACTGAAGCTTTCTTT,CASSPYGGGNTEAFF
TRBJ1-1,.,TRBV27,.,.,CASSILGVRTEAFF
TRBJ1-5,few,TRBV30,TRBD1,TGTGCCTGGAGTAGAGGGGGCCAGCCCCAGCATTTT,CAWSRGGQPQHF
TRBJ2-3,.,TRBV5-4,TRBD2,TGCGCCAGCAGCCCCGGACTAGCAGCCACAGATACGCAGTATTTT,CASSPGLAATDTQYF
TRBJ1-5,.,TRBV23-1,.,TGCGCCAGCAGGGGAGGGGAGGGGTACTTGAGCAATCAGCCCCAGCATTTT,CASRGGEGYLSNQPQHF
TRBJ2-1,once,TRBV2,.,TGTGCCATCGTAGGAAGGACAGCGCTTTACAATGAGCAGTTCTTC,CAIVGRTALYNEQFF
TRBJ2-7,.,TRBV11-2,TRBD2,TGTGCCAGCAGCTTATTAGGACTAGCGGCCTCCTACGAGCAGTACTTC,CASSLLGLAASYEQYF
TRBJ2-2,.,TRBV4-1,.,TGCGCCAGCAGTTCAGCCGCGAACACCGGGGAGCTGTTTTTT,CASSSAANTGELFF
TRBJ2-3,.,TRBV7-9,.,TGTGCCAGCAGCTTACAAGGGTTCGGGGATACGCAGTATTTT,CASSLQGFGDTQYF
TRBJ1-2,.,TRBV6-1,.,TGTGCCAGCAGTGAAGCGCCGGGCGGTTATGGCTACACCTTC,CASSEAPGGYGYTF
TRBJ2-5,.,TRBV6-5,TRBD2,TGTGCCAGCAGTTTAGCGGGGGCCGTCCAAGAGACCCAGTACTTC,CASSLAGAVQETQYF
TRBJ2-1,.,TRBV5-1,TRBD2,TGCGCCAGCAGCTTGGGGGGACTAGCCTACAATGAGCAGTTCTTC,CASSLGGLAYNEQFF
TRBJ2-7,.,TRBV19,.,TGTGCCAGTAGTATGGACGGTTACGAGCAGTACTTC,CASSMDGYEQYF
TRBJ1-1,.,TRBV5-4,.,TGTGCCAGCAGTCAAGACCTGAACACTGAAGCTTTCTTT,CASSQDLNTEAFF
TRBJ2-7,.,TRBV7-3,.,TGTGCCAGCAGCCCCGAAGCAGGGGGGGCCTACGAGCAGTACTTC,CASSPEAGGAYEQYF
TRBJ2-1,.,TRBV5-1,TRBD1,TGCGCCAGCAGCACCCTGACAGGGTACAATGAGCAGTTCTTC,CASSTLTGYNEQFF
TRBJ1-1,few,TRBV30,.,TGTGCCTGGAGCAGGAGTGGGAGCACTGAAGCTTTCTTT,CAWSRSGSTEAFF
TRBJ2-7,once,TRBV14,.,TGTGCCAGCAGCCAAGTGGGAGGCACCTACGAGCAGTACTTC,CASSQVGGTYEQYF
TRBJ2-7,.,TRBV27,TRBD2,TGTGGGGTTGGGCCGGGACTAGCGAACGAGCAGTACTTC,CGVGPGLANEQYF
TRBJ2-1,once,TRBV5-1,TRBD2,TGCGCCAGCAGCTTGGCGCAGCGGGGCTACAATGAGCAGTTCTTC,CASSLAQRGYNEQFF
TRBJ2-7,once,TRBV9,TRBD2,TGTGCCAGCAGCATTAGCGGGGGCCTACTCTACGAGCAGTACTTC,CASSISGGLLYEQYF
TRBJ1-1,.,TRBV28,.,TGTGCCAGCAGATTCCCGGTGAACACTGAAGCTTTCTTT,CASRFPVNTEAFF
TRBJ2-7,.,TRBV28,.,TGTGCCAGCAGACCCGCGGCCTACGAGCAGTACTTC,CASRPAAYEQYF
TRBJ1-3,.,TRBV13,.,TGTGCCAGCAGCCAAGAATCCTCTGGAAACACCATATATTTT,CASSQESSGNTIYF
TRBJ1-2,once,TRBV29-1,TRBD1,TGCAGCGTTGAGGGTGGGCTGGGACAGACTATTTTATATGGCTACACCTTC,CSVEGGLGQTILYGYTF
TRBJ1-1,.,TRBV7-9,.,TGTGCCAGCAGCGTTGATAGGACTGAAGCTTTCTTT,CASSVDRTEAFF
TRBJ1-2,.,TRBV10-1,.,TGCGCCAGTACAGGGTTTTTTGGGTATGGCTACACCTTC,CASTGFFGYGYTF
TRBJ1-5,.,TRBV27,.,TGTGCCAGCAGTTTATCGACGAGTCACGCCCAGCATTTT,CASSLSTSHAQHF
TRBJ1-2,.,TRBV30,.,TGTGCCTGGACCCGACTCGGGGCCTCGGCTAGCTATGGCTACACCTTC,CAWTRLGASASYGYTF
TRBJ1-1,.,TRBV19,TRBD1,TGTGCCAGTAGTAGAGGACAGGGGTTGAACACTGAAGCTTTCTTT,CASSRGQGLNTEAFF
TRBJ1-6,.,TRBV4-1,.,TGCGCCAGCAGCCAAGGGTCAGGGAGCTCCTATAATTCACCCCTCCACTTT,CASSQGSGSSYNSPLHF
TRBJ2-2,.,TRBV27,.,TGTGCCAGCCCCAGGGGGGGGTCCGACACCGGGGAGCTGTTTTTT,CASPRGGSDTGELFF
TRBJ2-7,.,TRBV4-2,.,TGTGCCAGCAGCCGGGGGGGCTCGCCCTACGAGCAGTACTTC,CASSRGGSPYEQYF
TRBJ1-1,.,TRBV9,.,TGTGCCAGCAGCCCGACGATAGGCAGGTTGAACACTGAAGCTTTCTTT,CASSPTIGRLNTEAFF
TRBJ2-2,.,TRBV18,.,TGTGCCAGCTCACCTAAGACCACCGGGGAGCTGTTTTTT,CASSPKTTGELFF
TRBJ2-7,.,TRBV6-1,.,TGTGCCAGCAGTTTTCAGGTGGACGAGCAGTACTTC,CASSFQVDEQYF
TRBJ1-3,.,TRBV5-1,.,TGCGCCAGCAGCTTAAGCGGCGGTTTCAACACCATATATTTT,CASSLSGGFNTIYF
TRBJ2-7,.,TRBV27,TRBD1,TGTGCCAGCAGATCCGGGACAGGGAATTACGAGCAGTACTTC,CASRSGTGNYEQYF
TRBJ1-1,once,TRBV27,TRBD1,TGTGCCAGCAGTACGAACAGGGGGAGATTGAACACTGAAGCTTTCTTT,CASSTNRGRLNTEAFF
TRBJ2-4,.,TRBV4-1,TRBD1,TGCGCCAGCAGCCAAGACCTCGGGACAGCCTCCAGGGAGTACTTC,CASSQDLGTASREYF